The sequence of this T cell receptor beta chain was determined in a study of blood T cell repertoires in COVID-19. About the research overall: There were acute and convalescent COVID-19 samples, and they came from the United States, Italy and Spain.

Original handling: The authors estimated nucleated cell counts from reference gene primer amplification. The method was immunoSEQ multiplex PCR; TCRdb's version includes in-frame clones alone and lacks a portion of them. The D gene and trimming were derived from the DNA, and the V and J assignments and clone size from that table. The sample has about 150,000 clones, approximately 84% seen once. V shed 6 bases and J 4 bases; nucleotides not matched to a gene: 12. The V gene's germline CDR1 is MRHNA and CDR2 SNTAGT. The CDR3 covers 17 residues. This chain uses TRBV6-4 with TRBJ2-3; TRBD2 agrees at 11 bases. Source material: peripheral blood. The clonotype was recovered from an elderly woman with COVID-19, enrolled during active disease. CDR3 nucleotide sequence: TGTGCCAGCAGCAAAAGTAGTAGCGGGGGGGCCGCAGATACGCAGTATTTT. This gives the protein CASSKSSSGGAADTQYF.